The 16 T cell receptor beta chains listed next were all sequenced from one sample in a study of blood T cell repertoires in COVID-19. Sequencing used immunoSEQ multiplex PCR; TCRdb keeps in-frame clones, though not all of them. The data show a few hundred thousand clones, 88% seen once. Sequenced input: peripheral blood. The receptors originated from a man aged 60 to 75 who had recovered from COVID-19.

The sample holds a few counts of this clone. The V and J genes are TRBV7-9 and TRBJ1-2; the D is unclear. The CDR3 has 12 amino acids. Trimming took 9 bases from V and 8 from J, leaving 16 bases between them. Germline V lookup: CDR1 SEHNR, CDR2 FQNEAQ (reference sequence). The CDR3 region has the DNA TGTGCCAGTATACACGGACCGGGGGGCTACACCTTC. Protein product: CASIHGPGGYTF.

The rearrangement links TRBV15 to TRBJ1-2, with D possibly matching TRBD1 (6 bases). CDR3 length: 16 amino acids. Germline CDR1 reads LNHNV; CDR2 reads YYDKDF (reference sequence). V shed 3 bases and J shed 2 bases, with 16 bases lying between them. The CDR3: CATSRTTGGANYGYTF. The CDR3 nucleotides are TGTGCCACCAGCAGGACGACAGGTGGGGCCAACTATGGCTACACCTTC.

This sequence joins TRBV12-3 or TRBV12-4 and TRBJ2-7; D is possibly TRBD2 (6 bases). Trimming took 3 bases from V and 5 from J, leaving 11 bases between them. This CDR3 is 13 amino acids long. CDR3 sequence reads: CASSFLGEDEQYF. The CDR3 DNA reads as TGTGCCAGCAGTTTTCTGGGGGAGGACGAGCAGTACTTC.

This clone was seen just once. The same CDR3 can be traced to other DNA sequences in this sample. The rearrangement uses TRBV5-1 and TRBJ1-2, with 9 bases fitting TRBD1. From germline, CDR1 is SGHRS and CDR2 YFSETQ. This CDR3 has 13 residues. Unmatched junction bases numbered 2, after V lost 2 bases and J lost 6 bases. Written as DNA, the CDR3 is TGCGCCAGCAGCTTAGGACAGGGGAATGGCTACACCTTC. It is translated as CASSLGQGNGYTF.

The chain couples TRBV5-1 to TRBJ2-1, with TRBD2 matching 12 bases. The CDR3 contains 16 residues. The J segment lost 4 bases and the V segment lost 4 bases, leaving 6 bases of the junction unmatched. CDR1 and CDR2 from the germline V gene are SGHRS and YFSETQ. This chain's CDR3 is CASSRPGTSGYNEQFF. The CDR3 coding sequence is TGCGCCAGCAGCCGTCCCGGGACTAGCGGGTACAATGAGCAGTTCTTC.

This clone showed up just once. The rearrangement uses TRBV27 and TRBJ2-5, with 7 bases aligning to TRBD2. V lost 5 bases and J lost 2; bases outside the gene matches: 11. Germline CDR1 reads MNHEY; CDR2 reads SMNVEV (reference sequence). The CDR3 has 16 amino acids. Here the CDR3 DNA reads TGTGCCAGCAGTCCCTGGGAGGGGCGGGGACAAGAGACCCAGTACTTC. It translates to CASSPWEGRGQETQYF.

This chain connects TRBV6-2 or TRBV6-3 to TRBJ1-1; D unclear. Trimming shortened V by 5 bases and J by 6 bases, and 19 bases separated the two germline ends. Germline V gene lookup returns CDR1 MNHEY and CDR2 SVGEGT. The CDR3 sequence is 15 residues long. As DNA, the CDR3 is TGTGCCAGCAGTCCGACACGGCTCGGGGTTGCTGAAGCTTTCTTT. Protein product: CASSPTRLGVAEAFF.

The chain carries TRBV29-1 and TRBJ2-3; possible D gene TRBD1, 6 bases. This CDR3 region has 13 residues. From germline, CDR1 is SQVTM and CDR2 ANQGSEA. V was pared by 4 bases and J by 4 bases, with 12 bases between. Here the CDR3 reads CSVVGQIPDTQYF. The CDR3 DNA reads as TGCAGCGTTGTTGGACAGATCCCAGATACGCAGTATTTT.

This clone has just one count. The rearrangement joins TRBV6-5 to TRBJ2-3, with 10 positions matching TRBD1. Trimming removed 7 bases from V and 0 bases from J; junction bases left unmatched: 4. The CDR3 is 15 residues long. Germline assignment: CDR1 MNHEY and CDR2 SVGAGI. DNA of the CDR3: TGTGCCAGCACTGGGACAGGGGATAGCACAGATACGCAGTATTTT. Its translation: CASTGTGDSTDTQYF.

V is TRBV9 and J is TRBJ2-1; 11 bases line up with TRBD2. This CDR3 contains 17 residues. The ends lost 4 bases at V and 9 bases at J; junction bases unmatched: 15. The germline gives CDR1 SGDLS, CDR2 YYNGEE. CDR3 loop: CASSPRVLAGGRLEQFF. The CDR3, as DNA: TGTGCCAGCAGCCCCCGGGTGTTAGCGGGGGGGCGACTTGAGCAGTTCTTC.

The genes are TRBV19 and TRBJ2-5, with 11 positions matching TRBD1. The V gene's germline CDR1 is LNHDA and CDR2 SQIVND (reference sequence). CDR3 length: 15 residues. Unmatched junction bases numbered 6, after V lost 5 bases and J lost 4 bases. The CDR3 sequence: CASSRRGTGGETQYF. The DNA for the CDR3 is TGTGCCAGTAGTCGACGAGGGACAGGGGGAGAGACCCAGTACTTC.

The chain is built from TRBV6-5 and TRBJ2-5, with a tentative D call TRBD1 (5 bases). Trimming pared 6 bases from V and 7 bases from J, leaving 9 bases between. The CDR3 totals 11 residues. Germline V gives CDR1 MNHEY, CDR2 SVGAGI. The CDR3 is CASRGVGTQYF. The CDR3 DNA reads TGTGCCAGCAGAGGGGTTGGGACCCAGTACTTC.

V gene TRBV7-3 combines with J gene TRBJ2-3; TRBD1 matches 7 bases. Germline CDR1 SGHTA, CDR2 FQGTGA. V gave up 1 base and J gave up 1 base; unmatched junction bases: 5. The CDR3 spans 16 residues. The CDR3 region is CASSLNPGQGTDTQYF. CDR3 DNA: TGTGCCAGCAGCTTAAACCCTGGACAGGGCACAGATACGCAGTATTTT.

This rearrangement joins TRBV5-8 to TRBJ1-5; 7 positions agree with TRBD1. The V and J ends lost 3 bases and 6 bases, in that order; junction bases with no gene match: 6. The CDR3 extends over 14 amino acids. The germline V gene has CDR1 SGHTS and CDR2 YDEGEE. CDR3 sequence (DNA): TGTGCCAGCAGCTCGCACAGGGGAACTCAGCCCCAGCATTTT. Its protein is CASSSHRGTQPQHF.

The CDR3: CASSVGPGISGNTIYF. As DNA, the CDR3 is TGTGCCAGCAGCGTAGGTCCAGGCATCTCTGGAAACACCATATATTTT. The rearrangement joins TRBV9 to TRBJ1-3; D call uncertain. V gave up 0 bases and J gave up 0 bases, with 10 bases separating them. CDR1 and CDR2 (germline): SGDLS, YYNGEE. This CDR3 spans 16 amino acids. The whole variable domain, filled in from reference TRBV9 and TRBJ1-3, reads DSGVTQTPKHLITATGQRVTLRCSPRSGDLSVYWYQQSLDQGLQFLIQYYNGEERAKGNILERFSAQQFPDLHSELNLSSLELGDSALYFCASSVGPGISGNTIYFGEGSWLTVV.

The V call is TRBV6-4, the J call TRBJ2-3; TRBD1 agrees at 8 bases. Unmatched junction bases numbered 2, after V lost 4 bases and J lost 2 bases. CDR3 size: 14 residues. Germline V gene lookup returns CDR1 MRHNA and CDR2 SNTAGT. CDR3 sequence (DNA): TGTGCCAGCAGTGGGGGACAGGCCACAGATACGCAGTATTTT. Translation: CASSGGQATDTQYF.